This TCR beta chain emerged from a study of cytomegalovirus exposure and HLA in healthy donors. Turning to this clone: Its antigen is not known. The germline gene is not matched at one end of the junction; a read error may be the cause.

This CDR3 spans 14 amino acids. Germline values: CDR1 MNHNY, CDR2 SVGAGI (reference sequence). Whole-study results and caveats: In a later analysis, a missense DCLRE1C variant was linked to TCR beta V- and J-gene trimming. It was only CMV serostatus that was available as immune exposure information. In a later analysis, more than 15,000 TCR beta sequences were associated with HLA alleles at 0.05 false discovery rate. An ancestry cluster, one associated with Asian ancestry, reportedly showed fewer N-insertions than the approximately 670-donor mean in a later analysis.

PCR involved 60 Vbeta and 13 Jbeta primers. Sequenced by immunoSEQ multiplex PCR; TCRdb stores in-frame clones only, minus some. Found here are approximately 80,000 clones, approximately 72% of them singletons; the top ten hold around 10%. Sequenced sample: PBMCs. The source of this sequence is a woman between 40 and 55 years old in good health and CMV-seropositive. The V and J genes are TRBV6-6 and TRBJ1-2; maybe TRBD1 (5 bases). The CDR3 nucleotides read TGTGCCAGCAGTGAGCAGGGTTGGTCCTATGGCTACCCCTTC. Amino acids: CASSEQGWSYGYPF.